A single sample is the source of the 32 T cell receptor beta chains below, sequenced in a study of CD8 T cells in ankylosing spondylitis (dated by TCRdb to about 2017). General conclusions and limits of the study: A TCR beta motif made up of 7 to 9 highly homologous amino acid variants appeared to be characteristic of blood from ankylosing spondylitis patients.

The library was prepared using 5' RACE. Sequenced on an Illumina HiSeq 2500. In-frame beta chains were kept once TCRdb had trimmed the public reads at Q25 with fastp and called clones with MiXCR. Every distinct CDR3 protein forms one entry, paired with its most common genes and DNA. This sample holds 450,000 to 550,000 distinct CDR3 sequences; about 5.2% were observed only once. The ten largest clonotypes hold around 3.5% of the sample. These TCRs are of unknown antigen specificity. The sample consisted of blood, either unsorted or a sorted T cell fraction (not recorded which). These receptors were taken from a male donor with ankylosing spondylitis.

The chain employs TRBV5-4 and TRBJ1-2, with D uncertain. CDR3 length: 15 residues. Germline-derived CDR1 and CDR2 are SGHNT and YYREEE (reference sequence). Trimming pared 2 bases from V and 4 bases from J, leaving 15 bases between. The CDR3 reads CASSFEDRGIYGYTF. CDR3 coding DNA: TGTGCCAGCAGCTTTGAGGACCGCGGAATCTATGGCTACACCTTC.

In this sample, this clonotype turned up a few times. The V call is TRBV4-2, the J call TRBJ2-2, with TRBD2 matching 9 bases. The CDR3 has 16 residues. Germline-derived CDR1 and CDR2 are LGHNA and YNFKEQ. V shed 2 bases and J 8 bases; nucleotides not matched to a gene: 9. The CDR3 is CASSQPSGIFSGELFF. The DNA of the CDR3 is TGTGCCAGCAGCCAACCTAGCGGGATCTTTTCTGGGGAGCTGTTTTTT.

This clonotype was seen ten or more times. The CDR3: CASSPRNEQFF. CDR3 sequence (DNA): TGTGCCAGCAGTCCCCGCAATGAGCAGTTCTTC. The chain uses TRBV7-9 and TRBJ2-1; D uncertain. The germline CDR1 and CDR2 sequences are SEHNR and FQNEAQ (reference sequence). Trimming took 6 bases from V and 6 from J, leaving 6 bases between them. The CDR3 runs 11 residues. Supplemented by reference TRBV7-9 and TRBJ2-1, the full variable domain reads DTGVSQNPRHKITKRGQNVTFRCDPISEHNRLYWYRQTLGQGPEFLTYFQNEAQLEKSRLLSDRFSAERPKGSFSTLEIQRTEQGDSAMYLCASSPRNEQFFGPGTRLTVL.

This clonotype has a count of ten or more. The genes are TRBV9 and TRBJ2-3; 7 positions match TRBD1. This CDR3 comprises 13 residues. Germline V gives CDR1 SGDLS, CDR2 YYNGEE. V lost 3 bases to trimming and J lost 4 bases; unmatched junction nucleotides: 2. CDR3 nucleotide sequence: TGTGCCAGCAGCGCCACAGGGGCAGATACGCAGTATTTT. Residues: CASSATGADTQYF.

The rearrangement links TRBV4-1 to TRBJ1-4; D not certain. V was cut by 0 bases and J by 3 bases, with 11 bases left in between. Germline values: CDR1 MGHRA, CDR2 YSYEKL. The CDR3 totals 16 residues. In DNA, the CDR3 is TGCGCCAGCAGCCAAGATCAGATCCGCGCTAATGAAAAACTGTTTTTT. This codes for CASSQDQIRANEKLFF.

There are a few counts of this clonotype. This chain links TRBV29-1 with TRBJ2-3, with 11 positions matching TRBD2. Germline values: CDR1 SQVTM, CDR2 ANQGSEA. This CDR3 comprises 14 residues. Unmatched junction bases numbered 4, after V lost 4 bases and J lost 4 bases. Written as DNA, the CDR3 is TGCAGCGTTGGTGTAGCGGGAGGGGCAGATACGCAGTATTTT. This sequence encodes CSVGVAGGADTQYF.

This clonotype was seen a few times. The chain carries TRBV5-1 and TRBJ1-4, with 7 bases fitting TRBD1. The length of the CDR3 is 15 residues. J was trimmed by 4 bases and V by 2 bases; bases with no gene match: 5. Looked up from germline, CDR1 is SGHRS and CDR2 is YFSETQ. For the CDR3, the DNA is TGCGCCAGCAGCTTCCCGGGACAGAGTAATGAAAAACTGTTTTTT. It is translated as CASSFPGQSNEKLFF.

This clonotype has ten or more counts. The CDR3 bases are TGCGCCAGCAGCCAAGTCGGGCTAGCGTACACCGGGGAGCTGTTTTTT. This sequence encodes CASSQVGLAYTGELFF. The J gene is TRBJ2-2, the V gene TRBV4-1; D might be TRBD2 (6 bases). Germline CDR1 MGHRA, CDR2 YSYEKL. The CDR3 totals 16 residues. V gave up 1 base and J gave up 3 bases, with 12 bases separating them.

This clonotype was detected a few times. The J gene is TRBJ1-6, the V gene TRBV4-3; D unclear. The germline V gene encodes CDR1 LGHNA and CDR2 YSLEER. Trimming stripped 0 bases from V and 0 bases from J, with 12 bases between. The CDR3 length is 18 residues. The CDR3 nucleotides are TGCGCCAGCAGCCAAGATGCATCTAGGAGCTCCTATAATTCACCCCTCCACTTT. Residues: CASSQDASRSSYNSPLHF.

The chain employs TRBV19 and TRBJ2-6; 9 nucleotides match TRBD1. V lost 5 bases, J lost 1 base, and 9 bases stayed unmatched. The CDR3 is made up of 18 amino acids. The germline CDR1 and CDR2 sequences are LNHDA and SQIVND (reference sequence). The CDR3 region has the DNA TGTGCCAGTAGTCCCGGGACAGGGACTCTTTCTGGGGCCAACGTCCTGACTTTC. Its protein is CASSPGTGTLSGANVLTF.

This clonotype was recorded a few times. CDR3 bases: TGTGCCACCAGCAGAGATAAGCCCCTAAGACACGAGCAGTACTTC. The encoded protein is CATSRDKPLRHEQYF. The chain employs TRBV15 and TRBJ2-7; D remains ambiguous. Germline V gene sequence: CDR1 LNHNV, CDR2 YYDKDF (reference sequence). This CDR3 contains 15 residues. V was clipped by 0 bases and J by 5 bases, with 14 bases between them.

This clonotype has ten or more counts. The rearrangement links TRBV7-8 to TRBJ1-3; D is ambiguous. The CDR3 has 15 amino acids. CDR1 is SGHVS and CDR2 is FQNEAQ in the germline V gene. V was cut by 5 bases and J by 4 bases, with 15 bases left in between. CDR3 region: CASSLGPSQGNTIYF. The CDR3 nucleotides are TGTGCCAGCAGCCTCGGACCCTCGCAAGGAAACACCATATATTTT.

This clonotype was observed at least ten times. V gene TRBV5-1 combines with J gene TRBJ2-7; D is ambiguous. Germline V lookup: CDR1 SGHRS, CDR2 YFSETQ. Trimming removed 0 bases at V and 2 bases at J, with 9 bases between. This CDR3 is 14 amino acids long. This CDR3 is CASSLAPGTYEQYF. In DNA form, the CDR3 reads TGCGCCAGCAGCTTGGCTCCGGGCACCTACGAGCAGTACTTC.

This clonotype was seen at least ten times. V usage is TRBV29-1 and J usage is TRBJ2-2; 9 nucleotides line up with TRBD1. The CDR3 runs to 16 residues. The junction had 11 bases not matched to a gene; V was cut back by 6 bases and J by 3 bases. From germline, CDR1 is SQVTM and CDR2 ANQGSEA. CDR3 DNA: TGCAGCGTGAGATTTCCCGGGACAGGGTACACCGGGGAGCTGTTTTTT. Translation gives CSVRFPGTGYTGELFF.

This clonotype was detected many times. The CDR3 bases are TGCAGTGCTAGAGACCAAGTCCTGGGCTACACCTTC. It specifies CSARDQVLGYTF. The chain uses TRBV20-1 and TRBJ1-2; D is undetermined. The CDR3 covers 12 residues. V lost 0 bases to trimming and J lost 8 bases, with 10 bases between them. Looked up from germline, CDR1 is DFQATT and CDR2 is SNEGSKA (reference sequence).

With respect to this clonotype: This may be a read error, as it is one base from a much larger clone. The chain employs TRBV12-3 or TRBV12-4 and TRBJ2-1, with D possibly matching TRBD1 (5 bases). With 6 bases removed from V and 8 bases from J, the gap between germline ends came to 14 bases. This CDR3 has 13 amino acids. The CDR3 DNA sequence: TGTGCCAGCAGCCCTCGCCAAGGGGATGAGCAGTTCTTC. Protein product: CASSPRQGDEQFF.

This clonotype was detected a few times. The chain joins TRBV4-3 to TRBJ2-7, with D possibly TRBD2 on 6 matching bases. CDR1 is LGHNA, CDR2 YSLEER, per germline. This CDR3 contains 15 residues. Trimming removed 0 bases at V and 5 bases at J, with 14 bases between. CDR3 coding DNA: TGCGCCAGCAGCCAAGATTGGGTGCGGGGAAACGAGCAGTACTTC. This sequence encodes CASSQDWVRGNEQYF.

This clonotype came up many times. The chain carries TRBV12-3 or TRBV12-4 and TRBJ1-2; D is unresolved. This CDR3 spans 14 amino acids. Trimming cost V 3 bases and J 2 bases, with 10 bases left between them. The DNA for the CDR3 is TGTGCCAGCAGTTTGTCCGTGGGGAACTATGGCTACACCTTC. Protein product: CASSLSVGNYGYTF.

This clonotype was seen a handful of times. The chain combines TRBV24-1 with TRBJ2-3; D gene uncertain. Trimming removed 3 bases at V and 4 bases at J, with 19 bases between. CDR3 length equals 17 residues. In germline, CDR1 is KGHDR, CDR2 SFDVKD. In DNA, the CDR3 is TGTGCCACCAGTGATGCCCGACTGCAAGATATAGCAGATACGCAGTATTTT. This sequence encodes CATSDARLQDIADTQYF.

There are many counts of this clonotype. The gene calls are TRBV29-1 and TRBJ1-2; D is ambiguous. CDR1 and CDR2 from the germline V gene are SQVTM and ANQGSEA. CDR3 length equals 12 residues. The germline V and J ends were trimmed by 2 bases and 6 bases, with 10 bases remaining between them. The CDR3, as DNA: TGCAGCGTTGAACGGGCGGGGAATGGCTACACCTTC. This translates into CSVERAGNGYTF.

This clonotype was observed many times. The chain links TRBV20-1 to TRBJ1-2; the D gene is possibly TRBD1 (6 bases). V lost 5 bases to trimming and J lost 4 bases, with 14 bases between them. The CDR3 sequence is 13 residues long. Germline V gene data show CDR1 as DFQATT and CDR2 as SNEGSKA (reference sequence). The CDR3 region has the DNA TGCAGTGCTCCCGGGACAAGCACCTATGGCTACACCTTC. Its translation: CSAPGTSTYGYTF.

This clonotype was recorded a few times. CDR3 coding DNA: TGTGCCAGCAGCCCTCAGCGAGGGCGGGGAGATACGCAGTATTTT. Translation gives CASSPQRGRGDTQYF. The V call is TRBV7-2, the J call TRBJ2-3, with TRBD2 as a possible D gene (6 bases). The CDR3 length is 15 residues. V dropped 5 bases and J dropped 5 bases, with 17 bases sitting between them. Germline CDR1 reads SGHTA; CDR2 reads FQGNSA. Together with reference TRBV7-2 and TRBJ2-3, the CDR3 gives the full variable domain: GAGVSQSPSNKVTEKGKDVELRCDPISGHTALYWYRQSLGQGLEFLIYFQGNSAPDKSGLPSDRFSAERTGGSVSTLTIQRTQQEDSAVYLCASSPQRGRGDTQYFGPGTRLTVL.

A few counts support this clonotype. The rearrangement links TRBV20-1 to TRBJ2-5, with TRBD1 matching over 7 bases. CDR1 and CDR2 (germline): DFQATT, SNEGSKA (reference sequence). This CDR3 contains 13 residues. J was trimmed by 3 bases and V by 6 bases; bases with no gene match: 7. Here the CDR3 DNA reads TGCAGTGCCACCGGGACAGTAGAAGAGACCCAGTACTTC. Protein sequence: CSATGTVEETQYF.

This clonotype was detected many times. V usage is TRBV10-3 and J usage is TRBJ1-1; perhaps TRBD1 as D (5 bases). This CDR3 region has 13 residues. The ends were cut back, 1 base at V and 4 bases at J, with 7 bases in the middle. Germline CDR1 reads ENHRY; CDR2 reads SYGVKD. The CDR3 DNA sequence: TGTGCCATCAGTGAGTGGGGGGGCACTGAAGCTTTCTTT. Its protein product is CAISEWGGTEAFF.

At least ten counts were recorded for this clonotype. This chain connects TRBV11-1 to TRBJ1-1, with TRBD1 as a possible D gene (5 bases). Looked up from germline, CDR1 is SGHAT and CDR2 is FQDESV (reference sequence). The CDR3 spans 18 residues. Trimming stripped 5 bases from V and 1 base from J, with 23 bases between. CDR3 nucleotide sequence: TGTGCCAGCAGCCCTGGGACCTCAAGCTTCTTCTCGAACACTGAAGCTTTCTTT. Residues: CASSPGTSSFFSNTEAFF.

This clonotype was observed many times. This sequence joins TRBV28 and TRBJ2-7, with TRBD1 identical over 9 bases. Germline V gives CDR1 MDHEN, CDR2 SYDVKM. V trimming: 8 bases; J trimming: 6 bases; junction bases outside the gene matches: 11. The length of the CDR3 is 14 residues. The CDR3 loop reads CASLHGTGPGEQYF. CDR3 DNA sequence: TGTGCCAGCTTACATGGGACAGGGCCAGGCGAGCAGTACTTC.

This clonotype has ten or more counts. The V call is TRBV6-1, the J call TRBJ1-1; no clear D gene. Looked up from germline, CDR1 is MNHNS and CDR2 is SASEGT. The CDR3 is 15 residues long. V was shortened by 6 bases and J by 2 bases, with 16 bases between the two germline ends. This CDR3 is CASSITGPTNTEAFF. CDR3 DNA sequence: TGTGCCAGCAGCATTACCGGGCCAACAAACACTGAAGCTTTCTTT.

This clonotype was found many times. The chain links TRBV27 to TRBJ2-1, with 12 bases identical to TRBD2. There are 16 residues in the CDR3. With V trimmed by 5 bases and J by 4 bases, 6 bases remained unmatched. CDR1 is MNHEY, CDR2 SMNVEV, per germline (reference sequence). The CDR3 reads CASSVPGLAGYNEQFF. For the CDR3, the DNA is TGTGCCAGCAGTGTTCCGGGACTAGCGGGTTACAATGAGCAGTTCTTC.

This clonotype was counted only a few times. In nucleotides, the CDR3 is TGCGCCAGCAGCCAAGTGCAGGGACCAGATACGCAGTATTTT. Translation: CASSQVQGPDTQYF. J is TRBJ2-3 and V is TRBV4-1; perhaps D is TRBD1 or TRBD2 (5 bases each). The CDR3 contains 14 residues. Germline V gene sequence: CDR1 MGHRA, CDR2 YSYEKL. Between the trimmed V and J ends, which lost 1 base and 4 bases, there was a span of 9 bases.

This clonotype was recorded many times. The genes are TRBV5-1 and TRBJ2-2, with D possibly being TRBD2 (6 bases). CDR1 and CDR2 (germline): SGHRS, YFSETQ. This CDR3 contains 13 residues. Trimming shortened V by 5 bases and J by 7 bases, and 12 bases separated the two germline ends. The CDR3 nucleotides are TGCGCCAGCAGGATGGAGACTAGCGGGGAGCTGTTTTTT. This encodes CASRMETSGELFF.

This clonotype has ten or more counts. This chain connects TRBV9 to TRBJ2-5; D is unresolved. This CDR3 is built from 10 residues. The germline CDR1 and CDR2 sequences are SGDLS and YYNGEE. Trimming cost V 7 bases and J 2 bases, with 3 bases left between them. The CDR3 is CASGQETQYF. The DNA of the CDR3 is TGTGCCAGCGGACAAGAGACCCAGTACTTC.

The sample holds many counts of this clonotype. The chain employs TRBV5-1 and TRBJ2-1, with D unresolved. CDR3 length: 14 amino acids. The germline V gene encodes CDR1 SGHRS and CDR2 YFSETQ. Trimming took off 1 base at V and 8 bases at J, with 13 bases between the two ends. CDR3 nucleotides: TGCGCCAGCAGCTTGAGGGCTCAGTGGGATGAGCAGTTCTTC. Amino acids: CASSLRAQWDEQFF.